This T cell receptor (beta chain) was captured by sequencing in a study of Graves' ophthalmopathy and Graves' hyperthyroidism. Regarding the study as a whole: Blood samples also showed most expanded thyroid clonotypes exceeding 0.001 frequency.

For repertoire sequencing, the TCR beta CDR3 regions were amplified from RNA transcripts. The first-round RT-PCR employed HTBI primers together with the Qiagen OneStep RT-PCR kit. A multiplex PCR was then performed as the second round. TCRdb called the multiplex PCR reads again in MiXCR, with one record for every CDR3 protein. The sample comprises hundreds of thousands of distinct CDR3 sequences, approximately 22% of which are singletons, and around 6.9% rests with the top ten. A word on this clonotype: As yet, its antigen is unknown.

Deletions cut 0 bases from V and 9 bases from J, with 15 bases between. CDR3 size: 15 residues. Germline assignment: CDR1 SGHRS and CDR2 YFSETQ. Stable hyperthyroidism referred to disease that showed no ophthalmopathy within 18 months of follow-up. Aged 18 to 65, hyperthyroidism patients had new diagnoses of under 2 months' duration. Serum thyroxine and TRAb, along with clinical symptoms, thyroid ultrasound and orbital computed tomography, were what diagnosis relied on. The V call is TRBV5-1, the J call TRBJ2-2; D possibly matches TRBD1 or TRBD2 (5 bases each). Sequenced sample: peripheral blood. This sequence was found in a woman between 18 and 30 years old with stable Graves' hyperthyroidism. Some clones in this sample may be carry-over from other donors' samples. CDR3 DNA sequence: TGCGCCAGCAGCTTGGATGGGACCCTTACCCGGGAGCTGTTTTTT. This sequence encodes CASSLDGTLTRELFF. The whole variable domain, remainder taken from reference TRBV5-1 and TRBJ2-2, is KAGVTQTPRYLIKTRGQQVTLSCSPISGHRSVSWYQQTPGQGLQFLFEYFSETQRNKGNFPGRFSGRQFSNSRSEMNVSTLELGDSALYLCASSLDGTLTRELFFGEGSRLTVL.